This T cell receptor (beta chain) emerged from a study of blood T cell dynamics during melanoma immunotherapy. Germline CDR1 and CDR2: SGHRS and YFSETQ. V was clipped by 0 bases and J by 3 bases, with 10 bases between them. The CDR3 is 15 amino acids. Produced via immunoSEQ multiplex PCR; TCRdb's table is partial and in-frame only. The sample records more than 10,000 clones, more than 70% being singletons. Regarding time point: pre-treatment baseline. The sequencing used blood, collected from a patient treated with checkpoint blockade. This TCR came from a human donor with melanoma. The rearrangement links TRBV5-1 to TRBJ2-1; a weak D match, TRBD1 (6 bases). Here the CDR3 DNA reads TGCGCCAGCAGCTTGGCCGGGGACAACTACAATGAGCAGTTCTTC. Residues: CASSLAGDNYNEQFF.